What follows describes a single TCR beta chain. Its antigen is undetermined. V shed 5 bases and J shed 2 bases, with 13 bases lying between them. The CDR3 is 14 amino acids. The V gene's germline CDR1 is SGHDT and CDR2 YYEEEE. The data originate from a study of beta chain features in type 1 diabetes. TCRB transcripts that were expressed got sequenced, as all of the isolated RNA had been reverse transcribed. This table comes from immunoSEQ multiplex PCR, and its TCRdb copy is limited to in-frame clones, with some not included. The table records under 450,000 clones, about 14% of them present only once. Study results and caveats: Sequencing from cDNA could over-represent high-TCR-expressing cells. Sampled from patients, naive, central memory and Treg TCRB repertoires appeared more similar than those sampled from healthy donors. The VDJ junctions of type 1 diabetes patients carried fewer insertions and more deletions.

The receptor's source is a young woman in good health. The specimen sequenced was naive CD4+ T cells from blood. The chain has TRBV5-6 and TRBJ1-2; D unclear. CDR3 sequence (DNA): TGTGCCAGCAGAAGTAGAGGGAAAAACTATGGCTACACCTTC. Protein sequence: CASRSRGKNYGYTF.